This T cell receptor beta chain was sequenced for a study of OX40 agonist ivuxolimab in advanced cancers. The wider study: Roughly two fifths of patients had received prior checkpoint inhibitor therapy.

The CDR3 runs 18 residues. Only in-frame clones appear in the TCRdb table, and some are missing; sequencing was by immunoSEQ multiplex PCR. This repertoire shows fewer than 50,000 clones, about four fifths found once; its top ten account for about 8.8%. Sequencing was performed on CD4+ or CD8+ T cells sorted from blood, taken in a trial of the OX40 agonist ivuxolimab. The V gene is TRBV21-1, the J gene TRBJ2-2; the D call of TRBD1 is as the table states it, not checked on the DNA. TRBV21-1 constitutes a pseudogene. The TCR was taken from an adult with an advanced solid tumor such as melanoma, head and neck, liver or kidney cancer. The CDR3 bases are TGTGCCAGCAGCACCTCTCTCGGACAGGGTTTAGGGACCGGGGAGCTGTTTTTT. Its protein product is CASSTSLGQGLGTGELFF.